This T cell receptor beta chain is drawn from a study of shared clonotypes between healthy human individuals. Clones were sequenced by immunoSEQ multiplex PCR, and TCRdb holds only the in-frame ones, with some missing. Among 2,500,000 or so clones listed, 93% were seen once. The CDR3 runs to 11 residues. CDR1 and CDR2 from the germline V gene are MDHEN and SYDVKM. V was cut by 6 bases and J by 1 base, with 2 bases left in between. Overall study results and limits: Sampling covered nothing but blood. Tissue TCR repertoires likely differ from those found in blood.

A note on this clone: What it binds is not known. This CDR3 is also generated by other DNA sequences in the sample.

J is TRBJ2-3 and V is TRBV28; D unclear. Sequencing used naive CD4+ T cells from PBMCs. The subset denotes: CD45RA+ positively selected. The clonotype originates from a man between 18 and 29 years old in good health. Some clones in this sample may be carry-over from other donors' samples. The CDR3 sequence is CASSRTDTQYF. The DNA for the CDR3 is TGTGCCAGCAGCCGCACAGATACGCAGTATTTT. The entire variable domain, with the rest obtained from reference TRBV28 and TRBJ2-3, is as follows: DVKVTQSSRYLVKRTGEKVFLECVQDMDHENMFWYRQDPGLGLRLIYFSYDVKMKEKGDIPEGYSVSREKKERFSLILESASTNQTSMYLCASSRTDTQYFGPGTRLTVL.